This TCR beta chain comes out of a study of T cells in Graves' hyperthyroidism and ophthalmopathy (dated by TCRdb to the late 2010s). With respect to the entire study: Peripheral blood samples were taken at the time of initial diagnosis, prior to any treatment. TCR V-J signatures able to tell the groups apart were searched for in a discovery cohort of 95 to 100 patients, of whom more than 40 had Graves' ophthalmopathy and about 60 had stable Graves' hyperthyroidism. Prospective prediction of ophthalmopathy was tested in an independent validation cohort of under 20 hyperthyroidism patients and 17 patients who later progressed to ophthalmopathy. For training and testing, the 100 or so patients in the discovery cohort were randomly divided in a 7:3 ratio. The study also compared thyroid tissue and blood T-cell repertoires from more than 5 Graves' hyperthyroidism patients. Following sampling, methimazole starting at 30 mg daily was given to hyperthyroidism patients, and high-dose intravenous methylprednisolone was given to ophthalmopathy patients. According to the paper, TCR Vbeta CDR3 sequencing was carried out on about 140 peripheral blood samples, which came from about 45 ophthalmopathy, 75 to 80 hyperthyroidism and approximately 17 progressor patients. The study at large found these results: A 13 V-J signature model separated ophthalmopathy from stable hyperthyroidism, with about 90% sensitivity and just under 84% specificity in cross-validation and 80%/75% in testing. No statistical method was used to set the sample size in advance, and investigators knew the group allocation. Most expanded thyroid clonotypes (frequency above 0.001) were also found in blood, which suggests that blood repertoires may mirror thyroid immune responses. In validation, the model predicted progression to ophthalmopathy with approximately 71% sensitivity and around 72% specificity, a median of 6.5 months before onset.

Stable Graves' hyperthyroidism was defined as the absence of progression to ophthalmopathy over 18 months of follow-up. The hyperthyroidism patients were between 18 and 65 years old and newly diagnosed, with a disease duration of less than 2 months. Any patient with an uncontrolled infection, another autoimmune disease, pregnancy or lactation was excluded. Clinical symptoms, serum thyroxine and TRAb, thyroid ultrasound, and orbital computed tomography formed the basis for the diagnoses. PBMCs were isolated from about 9 ml of fresh peripheral blood by Ficoll-Paque density gradient centrifugation. Trizol reagent was used to extract total RNA, and RNA quality was then checked on an Agilent 2100 Bioanalyzer. The junction shows trimming of 3 bases on V and 11 bases on J, plus 19 bases between the germline ends. As encoded in the germline V gene, CDR1 is SGHTA while CDR2 is FQGNSA. The CDR3 has 14 amino acids, counting the end cysteine and phenylalanine. Here the CDR3 DNA is all that survives: 42 bases in frame from base 1.

The TCR beta CDR3 regions were amplified from the RNA transcripts. A first-round RT-PCR of the TCR CDR3 used the HTBI primer set with the Qiagen OneStep RT-PCR kit. A second multiplex PCR round built the libraries, followed by size selection and purification. Paired-end sequencing of the libraries was performed with 100 bp reads on an Illumina HiSeq2000. The original pipeline was this. SOAPnuke was used to process the raw data, throwing out any read that contained adapters or uncalled bases, had a mean Phred below 15, or lacked an exact constant-primer or identifier match. COPE v1.2.5 was used to merge the high-quality paired reads, and each unique nucleotide sequence was defined as a clonotype. MiTCR v1.1 was used to align the clonotypes against IMGT TRBV, TRBD and TRBJ reference segments. The analysis included only V-J combinations with a frequency above 0.0001, which together covered roughly 99% of the repertoires. The TCS score was defined as F50 (clonal expansion) divided by E x V (chaos), with BLOSUM62-based TCRdist calculated between CDR3 peptides within each V-J. Welch's t-statistics and random forest reduced roughly 540 V-J features to about 13, which were used in a naive Bayes classifier (R e1071). The similarity between thyroid and blood repertoires was quantified using the Morisita-Horn index. The public reads were quality trimmed at Q25 with fastp and then assembled into clones with MiXCR by TCRdb, keeping productive beta chains. Each entry is one CDR3 protein sequence, shown with its most common DNA and genes. The V and J calls and clone size come from TCRdb's table, not from the authors' own analysis. The sample table lists around 720,000 distinct CDR3 sequences, approximately 36% of them with a count of one. Around a third of the sample is taken by the ten largest.

This clonotype was detected ten times or more. Its recognized antigen is unknown. No qualities accompany the bases; no much larger clone lies one base away. The specimen sequenced was blood. This TCR was recovered from a woman aged 35 to 49 with Graves' hyperthyroidism. The chain is encoded by TRBV7-2 joined to TRBJ1-1; the D segment cannot be called with confidence. The DNA sequence is TGTGCCAGCAGCTTCGACGGAGTAGAGGTCTCGGCTTTCTTT. Its protein product is CASSFDGVEVSAFF.